This T cell receptor beta chain stems from a study of monozygotic twins with inflammatory bowel disease (dated by TCRdb to about 2019). About the investigation overall: The complete study included about 30 monozygotic twin pairs: 19 IBD-discordant Danish pairs and nine German pairs, of which four were IBD-concordant and five were IBD-discordant. Disease-associated traits were sought mainly through comparisons between IBD patients and their genetically identical healthy co-twins within discordant pairs. Each individual had, on average, about 151 000 unique TCRalpha sequences and 181 000 unique TCRbeta sequences available for analysis. Findings and caveats that apply to the study as a whole: Because patients were on differing immunosuppressive treatments, the repertoires may have picked up extra background noise and inter-individual variability. A decrease in TCRbeta repertoire diversity, as measured by inverse Simpson index, was observed in IBD patients compared with their healthy co-twins. Concordant and discordant twins showed no difference in repertoire similarity, possibly because of limited statistical power. The analysis was unable to tell different T cell subtypes apart. No single strong signal or clonotype linked to IBD turned up in the results, so the idea that one exists was not supported. Compared with healthy twins, IBD patients had fewer clonotypes in common with other individuals, a difference most pronounced in patients showing signs of disease activity.

The CDR3, cysteine through phenylalanine, is 11 amino acids long. The DNA sequence is not available. From each donor, an approximately 2.4 ml peripheral blood sample was drawn into PAXgene tubes and stored at -80 degrees C. Without T cell sorting, total RNA was isolated from whole blood using the PAXgene blood miRNA kit on an automated QIAcube. Deep TCRalpha and TCRbeta repertoire profiling with unique molecular barcoding was performed on peripheral blood of monozygotic twin pairs concordant or discordant for inflammatory bowel disease. Smoking habits were recorded for all twin pairs, and individuals were classified as current, former or never smokers. For this clonotype: Its specific antigen is unknown.

Library prep was done by 5' RACE. Preparation of each TCR library used roughly 3,300 ng of total RNA. For each sample, cDNA was synthesized in eight separate reactions using SMARTScribe reverse transcriptase. During cDNA synthesis, template switching introduced unique molecular identifiers that contained a 6-nucleotide sample barcode. TCRalpha and TCRbeta cDNA was amplified by two nested PCRs of roughly 15 and 9 cycles, with bead purification after each PCR. Before amplification, the cDNA was treated with uracil DNA-glycosylase and purified using the QIAquick PCR purification kit. The second PCR was the step at which Illumina TruSeq-compatible adapters and sample-specific barcodes were added. Library quality and concentration were checked on TapeStation and Qubit, and libraries were pooled at around 4.7 ng each. Pooled libraries were sequenced on an Illumina HiSeq2500 single-index Rapid Run with 2 x 100 bp reads and custom sequencing primers. In the original analysis: UMI-based consensus assembly with MiGEC version 1.2.6 was used to correct PCR and sequencing errors. V(D)J alignment, clonotype assembly and CDR3 extraction were performed with MiXCR version 2.1.1. To normalise gene usage, clonotype sharing and MAIT/NKT TCR abundance, the top 1000, 10 000 and 20 000 clonotypes in each sample were analysed. After downsampling to 27 000 UMIs, diversity was calculated as the inverse Simpson index using the vegan R package. Statistical testing used paired Mann-Whitney U tests on the discordant twin pairs and applied Benjamini-Hochberg correction for multiple testing. TCRdb reprocessed the reads; each CDR3 protein sequence makes one entry, and DNA is unavailable. In this record, the V and J calls reflect TCRdb's handling and not the investigators' own analysis. The table for this sample lists some 160,000 distinct CDR3 sequences. The ten largest clones take up around 6.8% of the sample.

This TCR was sampled from a human donor with ulcerative colitis or Crohn's disease, or a healthy co-twin of an affected twin (not recorded which). The chain uses TRBV12-3 or TRBV12-4 and TRBJ1-2. The sample taken for sequencing was blood. The CDR3 amino acid sequence is: CASSFSGGYTF.